These T cell receptor beta chains were read from a single sample in a study of vaccination effects on CD4 cells after COVID-19. This table comes from immunoSEQ multiplex PCR, and its TCRdb copy is limited to in-frame clones, with some not included. The profile covers 20,000 to 30,000 clones, with 77% appearing a single time and roughly 19% taken by the ten largest. Their antigens remain unidentified. Sequenced material: CD4+ T cells from PBMCs cultured with HCoV-NL63 spike peptides, taken before COVID-19 vaccination. The receptors were gathered from a human donor who had a prior SARS-CoV-2 infection. Both conserved end residues are part of each CDR3. Each record gives: CDR3 protein, CDR3 DNA, V gene, J gene, clone size, D gene. A D gene is named only where the DNA matches it firmly. Clone size appears in some rows only: once, few, many, or a class for an expanded clone.

CDR3: CASSPLGSSYGYTF; DNA: TGTGCCAGCAGCCCCTTGGGCAGCTCCTATGGCTACACCTTC; V: TRBV3-1/TRBV3-2; J: TRBJ1-2; size: .; D: .
CDR3: CASSLSGREGRQPQHF; DNA: TGTGCCAGCAGTTTATCGGGCAGGGAGGGCCGGCAGCCCCAGCATTTT; V: TRBV27; J: TRBJ1-5; size: once; D: .
CDR3: CSVGQATDTQYF; DNA: TGCAGCGTTGGGCAGGCCACAGATACGCAGTATTTT; V: TRBV29-1; J: TRBJ2-3; size: .; D: .
CDR3: CASSLAGGSGNTIYF; DNA: TGTGCCAGCAGCTTAGCAGGGGGCAGTGGAAACACCATATATTTT; V: TRBV7-6; J: TRBJ1-3; size: once; D: TRBD1
CDR3: CASSSQGGIRGRYGYTF; DNA: TGTGCCAGCAGTTCTCAAGGGGGTATCAGAGGTCGCTATGGCTACACCTTC; V: TRBV27; J: TRBJ1-2; size: .; D: .
CDR3: CASSIVGRGNIQYF; DNA: TGTGCCAGTAGTATAGTGGGTAGAGGAAACATTCAGTACTTC; V: TRBV19; J: TRBJ2-4; size: .; D: .
CDR3: CASSHSGGGYEQYF; DNA: TGTGCCAGCAGCCACTCAGGGGGGGGCTACGAGCAGTACTTC; V: TRBV3-1/TRBV3-2; J: TRBJ2-7; size: .; D: .
CDR3: CASSGTAPETQYF; DNA: TGTGCCAGCAGTGGGACAGCCCCCGAGACCCAGTACTTC; V: TRBV2; J: TRBJ2-5; size: .; D: .
CDR3: CASSIRTGADNEQFF; DNA: TGTGCCAGTAGTATCAGGACAGGGGCGGATAATGAGCAGTTCTTC; V: TRBV19; J: TRBJ2-1; size: .; D: TRBD1
CDR3: CASSQDKETQYF; DNA: TGTGCCAGCAGCCAAGATAAGGAGACCCAGTACTTC; V: TRBV4-2; J: TRBJ2-5; size: .; D: .
CDR3: CSASIPSGGGIQYF; DNA: TGCAGTGCTAGTATACCTAGCGGGGGGGGCATTCAGTACTTC; V: TRBV20-1; J: TRBJ2-4; size: .; D: TRBD2
CDR3: CAVTVGTTATDTQYF; DNA: TGTGCCGTAACCGTCGGGACAACCGCCACAGATACGCAGTATTTT; V: TRBV10-3; J: TRBJ2-3; size: .; D: .
CDR3: CASSARRGAYEQYF; DNA: TGTGCCAGCAGCGCAAGACGGGGGGCGTACGAGCAGTACTTC; V: TRBV11-3; J: TRBJ2-7; size: .; D: .
CDR3: CASSQEFSAGGPNEQFF; DNA: TGCGCCAGCAGCCAAGAGTTCTCAGCGGGAGGGCCAAATGAGCAGTTCTTC; V: TRBV4-3; J: TRBJ2-1; size: .; D: TRBD2
CDR3: CASSPPLAASTDTQYF; DNA: TGTGCCAGCAGCCCCCCCCTAGCGGCTAGCACAGATACGCAGTATTTT; V: TRBV11-3; J: TRBJ2-3; size: .; D: TRBD2
CDR3: CASSLAGVVNYGYTF; DNA: TGTGCCAGCAGCTTAGCGGGGGTGGTTAACTATGGCTACACCTTC; V: TRBV7-9; J: TRBJ1-2; size: .; D: .
CDR3: CASKLAGRQETQYF; DNA: TGTGCCAGCAAACTAGCGGGTCGACAAGAGACCCAGTACTTC; V: TRBV13; J: TRBJ2-5; size: .; D: TRBD2
CDR3: CATSRDRTSTVNEQYF; DNA: TGTGCCACCAGCAGAGATCGGACTTCCACCGTTAACGAGCAGTACTTC; V: TRBV15; J: TRBJ2-7; size: .; D: .
CDR3: CASSHGLVGEQYF; DNA: TGTGCCAGCAGTCACGGACTAGTGGGGGAGCAGTACTTC; V: TRBV6-5; J: TRBJ2-7; size: .; D: TRBD2
CDR3: CASSVASRADTQYF; DNA: TGTGCCAGCAGCGTAGCATCTCGGGCAGATACGCAGTATTTT; V: TRBV9; J: TRBJ2-3; size: .; D: .
CDR3: CASSPRGTRGTYEQYF; DNA: TGCGCCAGCAGCCCACGCGGGACGCGGGGGACCTACGAGCAGTACTTC; V: TRBV4-1; J: TRBJ2-7; size: few; D: TRBD2
CDR3: CASSLTRGWDEKLFF; DNA: TGTGCCAGCAGCCTCACCAGGGGATGGGATGAAAAACTGTTTTTT; V: TRBV3-1/TRBV3-2; J: TRBJ1-4; size: .; D: .
CDR3: CASSPGLAGSIYEQYF; DNA: TGTGCCAGCAGTCCGGGACTAGCGGGATCAATCTACGAGCAGTACTTC; V: TRBV6-2/TRBV6-3; J: TRBJ2-7; size: .; D: TRBD2
CDR3: CASTEGSEDEKLFF; DNA: TGTGCCAGCACCGAGGGGTCTGAGGACGAAAAACTGTTTTTT; V: TRBV7-9; J: TRBJ1-4; size: .; D: .
CDR3: CASSMGLAEYNEQFF; DNA: TGTGCCAGCAGTATGGGACTAGCGGAATACAATGAGCAGTTCTTC; V: TRBV5-6; J: TRBJ2-1; size: .; D: TRBD2
CDR3: CASSQATGDGWNEQYF; DNA: TGTGCCAGCAGCCAAGCCACAGGTGACGGGTGGAACGAGCAGTACTTC; V: TRBV3-1/TRBV3-2; J: TRBJ2-7; size: .; D: .
CDR3: CASSLAGVGGYGYTF; DNA: TGTGCCAGCAGCTTGGCCGGGGTCGGCGGCTATGGCTACACCTTC; V: TRBV5-4; J: TRBJ1-2; size: .; D: .
CDR3: CASSRRYLAGGPFTGELFF; DNA: TGTGCCAGTAGTCGTCGATATCTAGCGGGAGGGCCCTTCACCGGGGAGCTGTTTTTT; V: TRBV19; J: TRBJ2-2; size: .; D: TRBD2
CDR3: CASSRVPYSPLHF; DNA: TGTGCCAGCAGCCGCGTCCCCTATTCACCCCTCCACTTT; V: TRBV3-1/TRBV3-2; J: TRBJ1-6; size: .; D: .
CDR3: CASSPLIGRGETQYF; DNA: TGTGCCAGCAGCCCCCTTATAGGGCGGGGAGAGACCCAGTACTTC; V: TRBV3-1/TRBV3-2; J: TRBJ2-5; size: once; D: .
CDR3: CASSQDAGDYGYTF; DNA: TGTGCCAGCAGCCAAGATGCAGGGGACTATGGCTACACCTTC; V: TRBV3-1/TRBV3-2; J: TRBJ1-2; size: .; D: .
CDR3: CASSIGTSGGSETQYF; DNA: TGCGCCAGCAGCATAGGGACTAGCGGGGGCTCGGAGACCCAGTACTTC; V: TRBV5-1; J: TRBJ2-5; size: .; D: TRBD2
CDR3: CAWYSGSGSGANVLTF; DNA: TGTGCCTGGTATAGCGGGAGCGGCTCTGGGGCCAACGTCCTGACTTTC; V: TRBV30; J: TRBJ2-6; size: .; D: TRBD2
CDR3: CASSASLEETQYF; DNA: TGTGCCAGCAGCGCGTCACTAGAAGAGACCCAGTACTTC; V: TRBV5-4; J: TRBJ2-5; size: .; D: .
CDR3: CSASRLNTGELFF; DNA: TGCAGCGCCTCGCGACTCAACACCGGGGAGCTGTTTTTT; V: TRBV29-1; J: TRBJ2-2; size: few; D: .
CDR3: CASSPTPRRVSLSYTEAFF; DNA: TGTGCCAGCAGCCCAACCCCCCGCAGGGTCTCCCTCTCGTACACTGAAGCTTTCTTT; V: TRBV7-9; J: TRBJ1-1; size: once; D: .
CDR3: CASSYAAPSDNEQFF; DNA: TGTGCCAGCAGTTACGCAGCCCCGTCCGACAATGAGCAGTTCTTC; V: TRBV6-5; J: TRBJ2-1; size: .; D: .
CDR3: CSASEGDYNEQFF; DNA: TGCAGTGCTAGTGAGGGGGACTACAATGAGCAGTTCTTC; V: TRBV20-1; J: TRBJ2-1; size: .; D: .
CDR3: CASRLTGVDGYTF; DNA: TGTGCCAGCAGACTGACAGGAGTGGATGGCTACACCTTC; V: TRBV12-3/TRBV12-4; J: TRBJ1-2; size: .; D: .
CDR3: CASRQDRNNEQFF; DNA: TGTGCCAGCAGACAAGACAGAAACAATGAGCAGTTCTTC; V: TRBV3-1/TRBV3-2; J: TRBJ2-1; size: once; D: .
CDR3: CASSERWGTEAFF; DNA: TGTGCCAGCAGTGAAAGGTGGGGCACTGAAGCTTTCTTT; V: TRBV2; J: TRBJ1-1; size: .; D: .
CDR3: CASSQEAGGHADTQYF; DNA: TGTGCCAGCAGCCAAGAAGCGGGGGGCCACGCAGATACGCAGTATTTT; V: TRBV4-2; J: TRBJ2-3; size: .; D: TRBD2
CDR3: CAWSTQVQETQYF; DNA: TGTGCCTGGAGTACACAGGTTCAAGAGACCCAGTACTTC; V: TRBV30; J: TRBJ2-5; size: .; D: .
CDR3: CATSRGTSSYEQYF; DNA: TGTGCCACCAGCAGAGGAACCAGCTCCTACGAGCAGTACTTC; V: TRBV15; J: TRBJ2-7; size: .; D: .
CDR3: CASSLSGQGAVYGYTF; DNA: TGTGCCAGCAGCCTATCAGGGCAGGGGGCAGTTTATGGCTACACCTTC; V: TRBV3-1/TRBV3-2; J: TRBJ1-2; size: once; D: TRBD1
CDR3: CASSHGQGKEKDQPQHF; DNA: TGTGCCAGCAGCCATGGACAGGGAAAGGAAAAGGATCAGCCCCAGCATTTT; V: TRBV7-6; J: TRBJ1-5; size: .; D: TRBD1